Below, 12 T cell receptor beta chains from the same sample are listed, as sequenced in a study of blood T cell repertoires in COVID-19. Clones were sequenced by immunoSEQ multiplex PCR, and TCRdb holds only the in-frame ones, with some missing. The sample lists under 500,000 clones; roughly 85% were seen once. Sequencing was done on a sample of PBMCs or T cells enriched from blood (not recorded which). Source of these receptors: a young woman with acute COVID-19.

The rearrangement joins TRBV19 to TRBJ2-2; D perhaps matches TRBD1 (7 bases). The CDR3 runs 15 residues. The V gene lost 5 bases and the J gene lost 5 bases, with 15 bases spanning the gap. Germline V lookup: CDR1 LNHDA, CDR2 SQIVND (reference sequence). CDR3 bases: TGTGCCAGTAGTGGCGGGACAGCTAAAACCGGGGAGCTGTTTTTT. It is translated as CASSGGTAKTGELFF.

This clone was seen just once. The chain has TRBV7-2 and TRBJ1-2; D remains unclear. The CDR3 runs 16 residues. The germline CDR1 and CDR2 sequences are SGHTA and FQGNSA. V dropped 5 bases and J dropped 5 bases, with 21 bases sitting between them. DNA for the CDR3: TGTGCCAGCAGCCGGAGCGCGGTGGCAGGACTTTATGGCTACACCTTC. Protein: CASSRSAVAGLYGYTF.

The gene calls are TRBV18 and TRBJ2-1; 10 positions agree with TRBD1. V shed 3 bases, J shed 2 bases, and the junction held 4 bases outside the gene matches. Germline CDR1 KGHSH, CDR2 LQKENI. The CDR3 has 16 residues. In nucleotides, the CDR3 is TGTGCCAGCTCACCTCGGGACAGGGGCCCCTACAATGAGCAGTTCTTC. Its protein product is CASSPRDRGPYNEQFF.

Only one count was recorded for this clone. The rearrangement links TRBV14 to TRBJ2-5, with a possible D match to TRBD2 (5 bases). CDR1 SGHDN and CDR2 FVKESK come from the germline V gene. This CDR3 comprises 15 residues. Trimming shortened V by 0 bases and J by 1 base, and 9 bases separated the two germline ends. CDR3 DNA sequence: TGTGCCAGCAGCCAAGAAACGGGGTCCCAAGAGACCCAGTACTTC. Residues: CASSQETGSQETQYF.

V is TRBV6-5 and J is TRBJ1-1; unclear D gene. Looked up from germline, CDR1 is MNHEY and CDR2 is SVGAGI. Trimming pared 4 bases from V and 11 bases from J, leaving 17 bases between. The CDR3 consists of 13 residues. The CDR3 spells CASSSTTSFVAFF. CDR3 nucleotide sequence: TGTGCCAGCAGTTCGACGACTAGTTTCGTGGCTTTCTTT.

The rearrangement links TRBV28 to TRBJ2-1, with D perhaps TRBD1 (6 bases). The germline V gene encodes CDR1 MDHEN and CDR2 SYDVKM. The CDR3 consists of 15 residues. V lost 6 bases, J lost 6 bases, and 18 bases lay in between. The CDR3 loop reads CASSLRQVRVNEQFF. CDR3 nucleotide sequence: TGTGCCAGCAGCCTTAGACAGGTCAGGGTCAATGAGCAGTTCTTC.

V is TRBV12-3 or TRBV12-4 and J is TRBJ1-6, with a weak D call TRBD1 (6 bases). Trimming removed 7 bases from V and 9 bases from J, with 10 bases in between. This CDR3 is built from 12 residues. CDR3 amino acids: CASTLGGSPLHF. CDR3 in DNA: TGTGCCAGCACCTTAGGGGGTTCACCCCTCCACTTT.

As DNA, the CDR3 is TGCGCCAGCAGCCAAGATTTTGCCAGGGCCTTCTACGAGCAGTACTTC. Encoded protein: CASSQDFARAFYEQYF. The chain recombines TRBV4-1 with TRBJ2-7, with D possibly TRBD1 on 5 matching bases. V was pared by 0 bases and J by 3 bases, with 15 bases between. This CDR3 is built from 16 residues. Germline CDR1 MGHRA, CDR2 YSYEKL.

The chain joins TRBV2 to TRBJ2-3; perhaps TRBD2 as D (6 bases). Trimming took off 6 bases at V and 2 bases at J, with 15 bases between the two ends. This CDR3 is built from 15 residues. The V gene's germline CDR1 is SNHLY and CDR2 FYNNEI. The DNA for the CDR3 is TGTGCCAGCAGCGAACAAGGACTATTCACAGATACGCAGTATTTT. Its translation is CASSEQGLFTDTQYF.

The V gene is TRBV7-2, the J gene TRBJ1-6; the match to TRBD1 covers 7 bases. The CDR3 runs 15 residues. J lost 10 bases, V lost 5 bases, and 11 bases had no gene match. The germline V gene has CDR1 SGHTA and CDR2 FQGNSA. The CDR3 sequence: CASSPAGQSFSPLHF. The DNA for the CDR3 is TGTGCCAGCAGCCCCGCGGGACAGTCTTTCTCACCCCTCCACTTT.

This chain uses TRBV4-2 with TRBJ1-1; D possibly corresponds to TRBD1 (6 bases). Germline CDR1 is LGHNA and CDR2 is YNFKEQ. The V end was cut by 5 bases, the J end by 3 bases, with 13 bases between. The CDR3 length is 14 residues. CDR3 DNA: TGTGCCAGCAGCACGACGACAGGTGACACTGAAGCTTTCTTT. The encoded protein is CASSTTTGDTEAFF.

This chain uses TRBV30 with TRBJ1-6; the D gene is possibly TRBD1 (5 bases). Germline CDR1 and CDR2: GTSNPN and SVGIG (reference sequence). CDR3 size: 15 residues. The germline V and J ends were trimmed by 1 base and 7 bases, with 14 bases remaining between them. As DNA, the CDR3 is TGTGCCTGGAGTGAGACTCGCGGGGCAAATTCACCCCTCCACTTT. It encodes CAWSETRGANSPLHF.